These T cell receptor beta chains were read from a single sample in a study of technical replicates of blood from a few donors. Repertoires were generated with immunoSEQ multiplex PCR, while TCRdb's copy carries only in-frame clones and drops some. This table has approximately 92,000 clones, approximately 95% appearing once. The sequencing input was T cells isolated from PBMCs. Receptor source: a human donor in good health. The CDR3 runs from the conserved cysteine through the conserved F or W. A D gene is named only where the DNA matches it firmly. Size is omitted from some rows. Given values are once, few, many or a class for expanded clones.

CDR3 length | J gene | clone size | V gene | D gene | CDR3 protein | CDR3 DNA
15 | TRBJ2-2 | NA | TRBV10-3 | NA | CAISESQGNTGELFF | TGTGCCATCAGTGAGTCACAGGGGAACACCGGGGAGCTGTTTTTT
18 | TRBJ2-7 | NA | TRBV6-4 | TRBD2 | CASSDPGTSGGTGDEQYF | TGTGCCAGCAGTGACCCCGGGACTAGCGGGGGGACAGGCGACGAGCAGTACTTC
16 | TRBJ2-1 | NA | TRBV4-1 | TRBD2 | CASSQVGREFYNEQFF | TGCGCCAGCAGCCAAGTAGGGCGGGAGTTCTACAATGAGCAGTTCTTC
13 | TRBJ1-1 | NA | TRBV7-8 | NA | CASSRGSRTEAFF | TGTGCCAGCAGCCGGGGTTCGAGGACTGAAGCTTTCTTT
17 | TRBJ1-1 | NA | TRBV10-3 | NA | CAISGARNSGVGTEAFF | TGTGCCATCAGTGGGGCCCGAAATTCAGGGGTCGGCACTGAAGCTTTCTTT
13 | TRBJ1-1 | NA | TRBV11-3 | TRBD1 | CASSPRQGAEAFF | TGTGCCAGCAGCCCCCGACAGGGCGCTGAAGCTTTCTTT
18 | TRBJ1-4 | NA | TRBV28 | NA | CASSFLAGLRASHEKLFF | TGTGCCAGCAGTTTTTTGGCCGGTCTGAGGGCCTCTCATGAAAAACTGTTTTTT
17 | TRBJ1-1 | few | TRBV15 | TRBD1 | CATSSTAGTGPLGEAFF | TGTGCCACCAGCAGTACAGCCGGGACAGGGCCCTTGGGCGAAGCTTTCTTT
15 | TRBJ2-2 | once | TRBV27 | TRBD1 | CASRPGQANTGELFF | TGTGCCAGCAGGCCTGGACAGGCGAACACCGGGGAGCTGTTTTTT
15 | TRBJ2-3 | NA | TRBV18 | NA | CASSPPNGVSDTQYF | TGTGCCAGCTCACCACCGAACGGGGTCTCAGATACGCAGTATTTT
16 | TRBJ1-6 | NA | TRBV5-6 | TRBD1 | CASSLTGGFNNSPLHF | TGTGCCAGCAGCTTGACAGGGGGATTTAATAATTCACCCCTCCACTTT